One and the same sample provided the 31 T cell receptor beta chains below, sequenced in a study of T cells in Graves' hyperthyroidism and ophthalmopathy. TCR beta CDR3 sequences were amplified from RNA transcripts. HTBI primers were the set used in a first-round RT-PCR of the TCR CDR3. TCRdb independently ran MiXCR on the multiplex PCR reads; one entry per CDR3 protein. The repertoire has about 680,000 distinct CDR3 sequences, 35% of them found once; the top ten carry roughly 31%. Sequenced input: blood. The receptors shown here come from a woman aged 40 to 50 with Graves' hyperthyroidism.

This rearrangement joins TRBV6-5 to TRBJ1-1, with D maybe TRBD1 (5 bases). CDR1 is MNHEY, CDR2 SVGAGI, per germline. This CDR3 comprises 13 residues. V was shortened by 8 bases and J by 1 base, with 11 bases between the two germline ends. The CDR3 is CASHRSSNTEAFF. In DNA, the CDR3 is TGTGCCAGCCACAGGTCCTCGAACACTGAAGCTTTCTTT.

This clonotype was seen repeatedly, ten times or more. The CDR3 sequence is CAISDRTRNAYEQYF. CDR3 DNA sequence: TGTGCCATCAGTGACAGGACCCGTAACGCCTACGAGCAGTACTTC. The J gene is TRBJ2-7, the V gene TRBV10-3; D is undetermined. Germline V gene data show CDR1 as ENHRY and CDR2 as SYGVKD. This CDR3 has 15 residues. V was cut by 3 bases and J by 2 bases, with 14 bases left in between.

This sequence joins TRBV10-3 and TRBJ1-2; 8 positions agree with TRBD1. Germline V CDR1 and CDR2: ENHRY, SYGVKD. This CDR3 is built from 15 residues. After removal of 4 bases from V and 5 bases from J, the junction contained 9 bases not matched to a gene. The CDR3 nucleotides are TGTGCCATCAGTGCCCCGGGACAGGAGTCTTATGGCTACACCTTC. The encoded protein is CAISAPGQESYGYTF.

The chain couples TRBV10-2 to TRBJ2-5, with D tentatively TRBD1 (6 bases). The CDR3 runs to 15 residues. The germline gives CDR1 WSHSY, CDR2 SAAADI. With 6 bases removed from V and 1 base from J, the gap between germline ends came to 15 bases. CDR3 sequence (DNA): TGCGCCAGCAGGAGGGACATGGGGACCCAAGAGACCCAGTACTTC. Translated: CASRRDMGTQETQYF.

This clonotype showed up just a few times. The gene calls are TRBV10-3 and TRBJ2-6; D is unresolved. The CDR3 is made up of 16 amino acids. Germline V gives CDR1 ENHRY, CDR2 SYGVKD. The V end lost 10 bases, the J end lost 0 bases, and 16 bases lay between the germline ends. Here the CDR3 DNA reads TGTGCCAGCAGCCGCGCGGCTCACTCTGGGGCCAACGTCCTGACTTTC. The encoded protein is CASSRAAHSGANVLTF.

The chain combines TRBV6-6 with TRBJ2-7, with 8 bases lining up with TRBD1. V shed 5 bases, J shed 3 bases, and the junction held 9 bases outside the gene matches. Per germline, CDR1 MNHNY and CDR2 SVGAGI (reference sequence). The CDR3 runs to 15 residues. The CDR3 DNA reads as TGTGCCAGCAGTCCCGCCGAGGACAGGGTCTACGAGCAGTACTTC. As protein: CASSPAEDRVYEQYF.

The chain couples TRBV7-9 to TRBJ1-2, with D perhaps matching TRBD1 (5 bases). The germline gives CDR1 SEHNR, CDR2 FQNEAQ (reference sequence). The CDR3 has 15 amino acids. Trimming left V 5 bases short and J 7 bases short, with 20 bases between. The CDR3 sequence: CASSPDWGGARGYTF. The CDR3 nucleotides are TGTGCCAGCAGCCCCGACTGGGGCGGGGCCCGTGGCTACACCTTC.

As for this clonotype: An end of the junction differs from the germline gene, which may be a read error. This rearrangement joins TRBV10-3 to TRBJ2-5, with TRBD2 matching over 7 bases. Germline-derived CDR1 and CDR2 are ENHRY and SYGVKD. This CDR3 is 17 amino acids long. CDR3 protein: CASSPGSGAGVPETQYF. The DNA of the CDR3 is TGTGCCAGCAGTCCCGGAAGTGGGGCGGGGGTACCAGAGACCCAGTACTTC.

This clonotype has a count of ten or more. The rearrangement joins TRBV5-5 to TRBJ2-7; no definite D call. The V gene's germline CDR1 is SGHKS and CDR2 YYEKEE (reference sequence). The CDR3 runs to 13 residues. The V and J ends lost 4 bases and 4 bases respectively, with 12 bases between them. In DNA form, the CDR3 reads TGTGCCAGCAGCGAATACCCTCGGTACGAGCAGTACTTC. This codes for CASSEYPRYEQYF.

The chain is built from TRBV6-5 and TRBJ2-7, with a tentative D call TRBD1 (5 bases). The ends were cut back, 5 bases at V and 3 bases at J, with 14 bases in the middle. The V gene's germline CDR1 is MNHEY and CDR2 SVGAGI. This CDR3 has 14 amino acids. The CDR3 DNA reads TGTGCCAGCAGTGACCAGGGTGGCGTCTACGAGCAGTACTTC. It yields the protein CASSDQGGVYEQYF.

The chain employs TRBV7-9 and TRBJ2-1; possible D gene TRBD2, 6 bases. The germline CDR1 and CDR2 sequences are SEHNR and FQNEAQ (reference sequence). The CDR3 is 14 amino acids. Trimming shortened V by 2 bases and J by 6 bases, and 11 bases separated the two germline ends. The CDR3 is CASSLYQGGNEQFF. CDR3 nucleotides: TGTGCCAGCAGCTTATACCAGGGAGGCAATGAGCAGTTCTTC.

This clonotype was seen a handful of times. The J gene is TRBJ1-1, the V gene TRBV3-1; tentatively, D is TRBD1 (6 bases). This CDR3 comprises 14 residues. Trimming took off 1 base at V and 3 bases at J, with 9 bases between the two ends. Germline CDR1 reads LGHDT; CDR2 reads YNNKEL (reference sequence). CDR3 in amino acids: CASSQGPGDTEAFF. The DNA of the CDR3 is TGTGCCAGCAGCCAAGGTCCAGGGGACACTGAAGCTTTCTTT.

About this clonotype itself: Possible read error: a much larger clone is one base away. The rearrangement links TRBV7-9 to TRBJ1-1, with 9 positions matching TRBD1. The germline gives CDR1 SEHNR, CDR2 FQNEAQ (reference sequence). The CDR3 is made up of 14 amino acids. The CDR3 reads CTSSQQGANTEAFF. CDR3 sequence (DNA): TGTACCAGCAGTCAACAGGGGGCGAACACTGAAGCTTTCTTT.

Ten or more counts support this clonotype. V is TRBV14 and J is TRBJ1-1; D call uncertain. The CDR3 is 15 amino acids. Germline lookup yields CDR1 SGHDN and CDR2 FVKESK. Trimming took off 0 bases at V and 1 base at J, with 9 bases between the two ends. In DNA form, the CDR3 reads TGTGCCAGCAGCCAAGACAGTGTCTGGAACACTGAAGCTTTCTTT. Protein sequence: CASSQDSVWNTEAFF.

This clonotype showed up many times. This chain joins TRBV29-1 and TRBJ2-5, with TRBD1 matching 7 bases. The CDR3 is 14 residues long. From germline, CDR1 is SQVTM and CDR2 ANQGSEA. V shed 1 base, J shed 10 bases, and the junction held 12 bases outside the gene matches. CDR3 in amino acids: CSVEVTGAQVGQYF. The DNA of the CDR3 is TGCAGCGTTGAAGTAACAGGGGCCCAAGTAGGCCAGTACTTC.

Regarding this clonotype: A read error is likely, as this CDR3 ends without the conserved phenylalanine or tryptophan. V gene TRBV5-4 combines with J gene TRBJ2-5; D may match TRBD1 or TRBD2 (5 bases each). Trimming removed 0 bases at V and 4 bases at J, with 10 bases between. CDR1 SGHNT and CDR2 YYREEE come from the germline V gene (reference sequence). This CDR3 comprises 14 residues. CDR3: CASSLDWGRETQYL. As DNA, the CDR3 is TGTGCCAGCAGCTTGGACTGGGGACGAGAGACCCAGTACCTC.

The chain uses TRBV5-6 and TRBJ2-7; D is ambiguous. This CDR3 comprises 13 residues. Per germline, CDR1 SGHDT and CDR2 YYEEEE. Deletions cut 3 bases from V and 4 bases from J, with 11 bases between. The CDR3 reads CASSSPFGYEQYF. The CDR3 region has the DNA TGTGCCAGCAGCTCCCCCTTTGGGTACGAGCAGTACTTC.

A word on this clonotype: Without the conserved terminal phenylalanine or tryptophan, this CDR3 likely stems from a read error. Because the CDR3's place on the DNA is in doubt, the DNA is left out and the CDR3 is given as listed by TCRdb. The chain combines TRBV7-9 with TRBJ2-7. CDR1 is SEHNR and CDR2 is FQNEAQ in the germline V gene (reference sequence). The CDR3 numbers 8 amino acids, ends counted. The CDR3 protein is CASSSTMA.

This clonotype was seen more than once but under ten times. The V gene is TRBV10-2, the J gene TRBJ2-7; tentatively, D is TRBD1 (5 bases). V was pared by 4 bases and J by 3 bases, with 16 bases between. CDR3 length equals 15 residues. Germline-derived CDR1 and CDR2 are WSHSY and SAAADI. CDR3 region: CASSGGRAILYEQYF. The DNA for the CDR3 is TGCGCCAGCAGTGGGGGCAGAGCAATCCTCTACGAGCAGTACTTC.

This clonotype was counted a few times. CDR3 bases: TGTGCCAGCAGCGTAGGGGTTCAAACTAATGAAAAACTGTTTTTT. It translates to CASSVGVQTNEKLFF. The V gene is TRBV9, the J gene TRBJ1-4; no firm D call. The V end lost 0 bases, the J end lost 1 base, and 7 bases lay between the germline ends. The CDR3 length is 15 residues. CDR1 is SGDLS, CDR2 YYNGEE, per germline.

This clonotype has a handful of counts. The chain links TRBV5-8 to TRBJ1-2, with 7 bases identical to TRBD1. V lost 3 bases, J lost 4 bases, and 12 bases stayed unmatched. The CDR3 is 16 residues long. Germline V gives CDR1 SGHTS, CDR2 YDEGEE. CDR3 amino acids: CASSSGQEALFYGYTF. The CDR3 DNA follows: TGTGCCAGCAGCTCCGGACAGGAGGCGCTTTTCTATGGCTACACCTTC.

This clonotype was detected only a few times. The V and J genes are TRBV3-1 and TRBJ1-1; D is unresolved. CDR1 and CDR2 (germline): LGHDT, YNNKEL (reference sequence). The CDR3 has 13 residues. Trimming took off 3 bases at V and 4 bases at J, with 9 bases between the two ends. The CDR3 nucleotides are TGTGCCAGCAGCCAGATGACCACCACTGAAGCTTTCTTT. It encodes CASSQMTTTEAFF. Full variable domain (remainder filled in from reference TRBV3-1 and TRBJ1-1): DTAVSQTPKYLVTQMGNDKSIKCEQNLGHDTMYWYKQDSKKFLKIMFSYNNKELIINETVPNRFSPKSPDKAHLNLHINSLELGDSAVYFCASSQMTTTEAFFGQGTRLTVV.

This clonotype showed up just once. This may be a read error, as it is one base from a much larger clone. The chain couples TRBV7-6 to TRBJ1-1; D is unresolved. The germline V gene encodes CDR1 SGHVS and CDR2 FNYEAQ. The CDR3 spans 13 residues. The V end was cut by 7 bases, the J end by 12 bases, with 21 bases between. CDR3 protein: CASTHRFESETFF. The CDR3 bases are TGTGCCAGCACCCACAGATTTGAATCGGAAACTTTCTTT.

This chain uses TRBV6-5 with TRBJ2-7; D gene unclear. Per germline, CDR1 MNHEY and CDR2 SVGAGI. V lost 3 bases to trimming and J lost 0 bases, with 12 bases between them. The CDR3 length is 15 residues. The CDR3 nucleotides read TGTGCCAGCAGTTATTTAGGCCCGAGCTCCTACGAGCAGTACTTC. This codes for CASSYLGPSSYEQYF.

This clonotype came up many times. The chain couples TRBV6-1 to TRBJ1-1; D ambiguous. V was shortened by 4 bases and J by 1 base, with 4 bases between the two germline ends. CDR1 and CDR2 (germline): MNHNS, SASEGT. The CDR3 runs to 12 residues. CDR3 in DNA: TGTGCCAGCAGTGCGGCGAACACTGAAGCTTTCTTT. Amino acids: CASSAANTEAFF.

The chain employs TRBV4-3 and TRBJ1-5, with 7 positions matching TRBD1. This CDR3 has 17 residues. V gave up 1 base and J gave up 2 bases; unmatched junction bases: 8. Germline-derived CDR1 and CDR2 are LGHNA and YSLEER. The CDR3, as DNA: TGCGCCAGCAGCCAAGGACAGGGATCGAGGCGCAATCAGCCCCAGCATTTT. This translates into CASSQGQGSRRNQPQHF.

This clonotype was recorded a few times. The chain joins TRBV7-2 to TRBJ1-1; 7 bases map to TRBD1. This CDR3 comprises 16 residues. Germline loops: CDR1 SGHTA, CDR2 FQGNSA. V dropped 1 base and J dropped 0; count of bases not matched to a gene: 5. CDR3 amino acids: CASSLVRGGMNTEAFF. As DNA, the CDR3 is TGTGCCAGCAGCTTAGTAAGAGGGGGCATGAACACTGAAGCTTTCTTT. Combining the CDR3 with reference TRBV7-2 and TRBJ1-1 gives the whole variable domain GAGVSQSPSNKVTEKGKDVELRCDPISGHTALYWYRQSLGQGLEFLIYFQGNSAPDKSGLPSDRFSAERTGGSVSTLTIQRTQQEDSAVYLCASSLVRGGMNTEAFFGQGTRLTVV.

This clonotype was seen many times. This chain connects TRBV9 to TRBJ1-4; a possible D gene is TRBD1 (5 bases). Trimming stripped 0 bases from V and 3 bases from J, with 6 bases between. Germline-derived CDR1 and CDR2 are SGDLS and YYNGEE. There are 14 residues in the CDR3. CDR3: CASSVGDSNEKLFF. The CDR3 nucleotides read TGTGCCAGCAGCGTAGGGGACTCTAATGAAAAACTGTTTTTT.

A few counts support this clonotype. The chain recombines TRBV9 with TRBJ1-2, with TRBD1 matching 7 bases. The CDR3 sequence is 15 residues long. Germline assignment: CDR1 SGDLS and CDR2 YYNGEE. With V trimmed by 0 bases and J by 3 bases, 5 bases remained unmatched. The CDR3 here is CASSVGPRGDYGYTF. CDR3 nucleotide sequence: TGTGCCAGCAGCGTAGGCCCCAGGGGGGACTATGGCTACACCTTC.

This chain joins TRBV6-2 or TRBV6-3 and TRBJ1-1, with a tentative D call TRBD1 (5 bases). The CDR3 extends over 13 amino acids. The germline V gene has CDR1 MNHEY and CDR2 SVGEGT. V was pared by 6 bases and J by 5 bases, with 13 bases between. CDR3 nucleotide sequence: TGTGCCAGCAGACCCCGATGGGGGACTGAAGCTTTCTTT. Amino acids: CASRPRWGTEAFF.

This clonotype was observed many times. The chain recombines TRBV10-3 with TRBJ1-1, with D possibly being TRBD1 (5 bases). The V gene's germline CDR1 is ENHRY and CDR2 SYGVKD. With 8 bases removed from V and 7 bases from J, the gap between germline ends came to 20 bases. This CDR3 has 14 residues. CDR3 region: CAIGGGMIRDEAFF. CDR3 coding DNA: TGTGCCATCGGGGGGGGAATGATTCGGGATGAAGCTTTCTTT.